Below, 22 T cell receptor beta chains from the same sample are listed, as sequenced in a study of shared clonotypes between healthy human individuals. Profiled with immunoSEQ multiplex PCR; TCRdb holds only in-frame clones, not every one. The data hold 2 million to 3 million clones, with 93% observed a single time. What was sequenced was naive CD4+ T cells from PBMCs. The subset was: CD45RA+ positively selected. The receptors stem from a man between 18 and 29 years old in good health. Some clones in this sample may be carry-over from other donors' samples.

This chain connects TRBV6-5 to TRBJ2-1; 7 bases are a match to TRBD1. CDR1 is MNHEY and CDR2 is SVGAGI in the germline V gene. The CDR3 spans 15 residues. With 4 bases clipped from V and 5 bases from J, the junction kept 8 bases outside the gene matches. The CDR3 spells CASSSPGQSNNEQFF. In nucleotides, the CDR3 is TGTGCCAGCAGTTCACCGGGACAGTCCAACAATGAGCAGTTCTTC.

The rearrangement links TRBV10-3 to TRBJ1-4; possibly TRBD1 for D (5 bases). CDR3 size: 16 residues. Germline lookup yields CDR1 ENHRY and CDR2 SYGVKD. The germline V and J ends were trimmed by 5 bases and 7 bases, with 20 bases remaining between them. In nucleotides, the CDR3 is TGTGCCATCAGTCAGAGGGCGCTGGGGGGGGGTGAAAAACTGTTTTTT. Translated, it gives CAISQRALGGGEKLFF.

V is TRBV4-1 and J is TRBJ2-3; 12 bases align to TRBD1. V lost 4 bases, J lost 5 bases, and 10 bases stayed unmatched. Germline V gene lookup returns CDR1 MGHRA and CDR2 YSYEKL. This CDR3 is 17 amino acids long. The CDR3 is CASSRIRDRGQGDTQYF. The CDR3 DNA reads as TGCGCCAGCAGCCGCATCCGGGACAGGGGGCAAGGAGATACGCAGTATTTT.

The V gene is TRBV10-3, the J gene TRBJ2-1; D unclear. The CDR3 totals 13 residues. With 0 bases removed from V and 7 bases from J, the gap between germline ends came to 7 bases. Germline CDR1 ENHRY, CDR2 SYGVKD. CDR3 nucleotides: TGTGCCATCAGTGAGTCGAAGGCTAATGAGCAGTTCTTC. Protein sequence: CAISESKANEQFF.

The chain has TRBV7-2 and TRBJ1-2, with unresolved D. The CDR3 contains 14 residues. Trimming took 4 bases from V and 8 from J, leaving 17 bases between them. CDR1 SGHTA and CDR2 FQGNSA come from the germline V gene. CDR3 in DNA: TGTGCCAGCAGCTCCGAGGCAGGCCCCGTCGGCTACACCTTC. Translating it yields CASSSEAGPVGYTF.

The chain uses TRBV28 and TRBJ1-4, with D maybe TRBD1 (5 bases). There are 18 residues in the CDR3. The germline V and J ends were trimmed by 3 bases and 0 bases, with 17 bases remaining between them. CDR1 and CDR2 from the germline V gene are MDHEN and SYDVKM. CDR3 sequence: CASSFPSKGLTTNEKLFF. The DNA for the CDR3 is TGTGCCAGCAGTTTCCCCAGTAAGGGGTTGACAACTAATGAAAAACTGTTTTTT.

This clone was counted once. The CDR3: CASGTSAEAFF. As DNA, the CDR3 is TGTGCTAGTGGCACTTCCGCTGAAGCTTTCTTT. The chain is built from TRBV12-5 and TRBJ1-1; D call uncertain. The germline V gene encodes CDR1 LGHNT and CDR2 FRNRAP. The CDR3 contains 11 residues. V gave up 6 bases and J gave up 6 bases, with 8 bases separating them.

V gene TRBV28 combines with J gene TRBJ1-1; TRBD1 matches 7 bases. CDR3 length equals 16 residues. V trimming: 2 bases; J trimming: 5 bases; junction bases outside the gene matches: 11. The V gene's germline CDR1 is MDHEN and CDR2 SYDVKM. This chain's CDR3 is CASSLPLAGGRTEAFF. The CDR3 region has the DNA TGTGCCAGCAGTTTACCGTTGGCAGGGGGACGGACTGAAGCTTTCTTT.

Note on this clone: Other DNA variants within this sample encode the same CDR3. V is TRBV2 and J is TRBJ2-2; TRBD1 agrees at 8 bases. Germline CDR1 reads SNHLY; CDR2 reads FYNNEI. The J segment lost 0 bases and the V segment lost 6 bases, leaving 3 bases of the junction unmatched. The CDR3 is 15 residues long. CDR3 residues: CASRGQGSNTGELFF. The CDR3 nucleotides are TGTGCCAGCAGAGGACAGGGATCGAACACCGGGGAGCTGTTTTTT.

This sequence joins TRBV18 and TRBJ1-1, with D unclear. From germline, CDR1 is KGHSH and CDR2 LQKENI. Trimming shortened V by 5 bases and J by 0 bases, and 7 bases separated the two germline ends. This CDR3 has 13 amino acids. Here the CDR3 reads CASSSRLNTEAFF. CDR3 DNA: TGTGCCAGCTCATCTAGGTTGAACACTGAAGCTTTCTTT.

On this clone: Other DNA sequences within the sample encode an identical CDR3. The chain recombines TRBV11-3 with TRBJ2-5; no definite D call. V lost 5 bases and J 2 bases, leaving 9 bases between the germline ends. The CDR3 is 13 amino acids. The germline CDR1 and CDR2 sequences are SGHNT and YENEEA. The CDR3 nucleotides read TGTGCCAGCAGCCTCGGATTACAAGAGACCCAGTACTTC. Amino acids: CASSLGLQETQYF.

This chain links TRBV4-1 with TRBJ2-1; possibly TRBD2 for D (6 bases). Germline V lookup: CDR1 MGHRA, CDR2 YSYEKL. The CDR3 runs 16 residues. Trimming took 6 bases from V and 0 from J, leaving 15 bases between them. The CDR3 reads CASSPRGEDSYNEQFF. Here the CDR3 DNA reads TGCGCCAGCAGTCCCCGTGGGGAGGACTCCTACAATGAGCAGTTCTTC.

CDR3 loop: CASSEGVWAGGETQYF. For the CDR3, the DNA is TGTGCCAGCAGTGAAGGGGTTTGGGCGGGAGGTGAGACCCAGTACTTC. The rearrangement joins TRBV2 to TRBJ2-5; 8 bases are shared with TRBD2. Losses at the gene ends were 1 base for V and 5 bases for J; bases not matched to a gene: 9. CDR1 SNHLY and CDR2 FYNNEI come from the germline V gene. The CDR3 runs 16 residues.

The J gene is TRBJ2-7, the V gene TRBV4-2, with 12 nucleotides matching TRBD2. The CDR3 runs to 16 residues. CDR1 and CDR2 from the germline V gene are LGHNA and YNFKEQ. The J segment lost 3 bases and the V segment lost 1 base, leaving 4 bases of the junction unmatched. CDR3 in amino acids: CASSQVTSGSIYEQYF. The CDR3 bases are TGTGCCAGCAGCCAAGTGACTAGCGGGAGTATCTACGAGCAGTACTTC.

The CDR3 reads CASSGVSTGELFF. The CDR3 coding sequence is TGTGCCAGCAGCGGAGTCTCCACCGGGGAGCTGTTTTTT. V usage is TRBV5-8 and J usage is TRBJ2-2; D call uncertain. The CDR3 has 13 amino acids. Germline CDR1 SGHTS, CDR2 YDEGEE. V lost 4 bases to trimming and J lost 4 bases, with 8 bases between them. Looking up the rest from reference TRBV5-8 and TRBJ2-2 gives the full variable domain: EAGVTQSPTHLIKTRGQQATLRCSPISGHTSVYWYQQALGLGLQFLLWYDEGEERNRGNFPPRFSGRQFPNYSSELNVNALELEDSALYLCASSGVSTGELFFGEGSRLTVL.

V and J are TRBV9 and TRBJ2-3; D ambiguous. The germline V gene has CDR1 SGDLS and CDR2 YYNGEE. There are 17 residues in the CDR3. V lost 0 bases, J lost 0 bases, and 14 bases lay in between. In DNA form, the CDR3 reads TGTGCCAGCAGCGTAGGAACCGGTCCCTTTAGCACAGATACGCAGTATTTT. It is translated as CASSVGTGPFSTDTQYF.

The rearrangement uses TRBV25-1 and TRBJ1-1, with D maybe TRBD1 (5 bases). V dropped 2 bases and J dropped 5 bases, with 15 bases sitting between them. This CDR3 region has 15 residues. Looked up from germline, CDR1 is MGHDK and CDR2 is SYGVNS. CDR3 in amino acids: CASSEPGPARTEAFF. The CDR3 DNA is TGTGCCAGCAGTGAACCGGGACCCGCGCGGACTGAAGCTTTCTTT.

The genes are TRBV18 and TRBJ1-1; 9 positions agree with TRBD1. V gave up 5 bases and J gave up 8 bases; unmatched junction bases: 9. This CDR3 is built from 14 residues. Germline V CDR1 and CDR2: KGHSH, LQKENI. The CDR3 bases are TGTGCCAGCTCAGAATCCGGGACAGGGAGGGAAGCTTTCTTT. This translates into CASSESGTGREAFF.

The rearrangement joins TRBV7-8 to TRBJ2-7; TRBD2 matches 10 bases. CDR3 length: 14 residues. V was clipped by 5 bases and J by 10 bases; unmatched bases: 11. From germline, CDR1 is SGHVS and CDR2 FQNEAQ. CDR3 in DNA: TGTGCCAGCAGCACTACACGAACTAGCGGGATACAGTACTTC. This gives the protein CASSTTRTSGIQYF.

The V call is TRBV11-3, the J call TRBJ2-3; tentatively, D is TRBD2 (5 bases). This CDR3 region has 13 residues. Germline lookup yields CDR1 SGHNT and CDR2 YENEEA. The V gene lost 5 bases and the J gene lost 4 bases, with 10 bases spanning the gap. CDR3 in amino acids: CASSPGRADTQYF. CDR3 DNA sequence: TGTGCCAGCAGCCCTGGGAGAGCAGATACGCAGTATTTT.

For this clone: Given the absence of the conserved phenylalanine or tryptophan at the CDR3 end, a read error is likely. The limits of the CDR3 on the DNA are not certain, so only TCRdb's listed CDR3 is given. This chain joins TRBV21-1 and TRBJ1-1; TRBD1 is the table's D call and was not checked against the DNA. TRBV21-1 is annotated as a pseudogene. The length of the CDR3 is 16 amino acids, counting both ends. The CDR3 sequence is CASSARGFTGRKLPRC.

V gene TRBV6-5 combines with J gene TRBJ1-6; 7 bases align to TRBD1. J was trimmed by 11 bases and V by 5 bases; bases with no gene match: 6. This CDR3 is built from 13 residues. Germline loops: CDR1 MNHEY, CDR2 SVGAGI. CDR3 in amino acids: CASSPDRQTPLHF. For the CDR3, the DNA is TGTGCCAGCAGTCCGGACAGGCAGACACCCCTCCACTTT.